This TCR beta chain was recorded in a study of cytomegalovirus exposure and HLA in healthy donors. The PCR ran on 60 Vbeta and 13 Jbeta primers. Profiling relied on immunoSEQ multiplex PCR, and the TCRdb table lists in-frame clones only, not all of them. The sample consists of around 300,000 clones, around nine tenths of them appearing once. This TCR was recovered from a woman aged 18-30 years in good health and CMV-seronegative. The sequenced sample consisted of PBMCs.

The CDR3 DNA sequence: TGTGCCAGCAGTTATATTGGTCAGGGGCAGGTAGAGACCCAGTACTTC. Protein sequence: CASSYIGQGQVETQYF. V is TRBV6-5 and J is TRBJ2-5, with D perhaps matching TRBD1 (6 bases). Germline CDR1 reads MNHEY; CDR2 reads SVGAGI. The CDR3 is 16 amino acids. V shed 3 bases and J shed 4 bases, with 18 bases lying between them.